This TCR beta chain stems from a study of blood T cells in healthy people across ages. Samples each had at least 6 micrograms of total RNA extracted. CDR3 length: 14 amino acids. Trimming removed 5 bases from V and 2 bases from J, with 16 bases in between. Germline loops: CDR1 DFQATT, CDR2 SNEGSKA (reference sequence). Through a sample-barcoded 5' primer and a J-beta primer mix, a second PCR was run for about 6 to 12 cycles. TCRdb used MiXCR to reprocess the 5' RACE reads, holding one entry per CDR3 protein. The sample lists over 1,300,000 distinct CDR3 sequences, around 59% seen once, with 5% to 7% in the top ten.

The gene calls are TRBV20-1 and TRBJ2-7; D possibly corresponds to TRBD1 (5 bases). The receptor comes from a man aged 18 to 30 in good health. Material: blood. The CDR3 nucleotides read TGCAGTGCTTTGGGGCCAGCGTCCCCCTACGAGCAGTACTTC. Its translation: CSALGPASPYEQYF.